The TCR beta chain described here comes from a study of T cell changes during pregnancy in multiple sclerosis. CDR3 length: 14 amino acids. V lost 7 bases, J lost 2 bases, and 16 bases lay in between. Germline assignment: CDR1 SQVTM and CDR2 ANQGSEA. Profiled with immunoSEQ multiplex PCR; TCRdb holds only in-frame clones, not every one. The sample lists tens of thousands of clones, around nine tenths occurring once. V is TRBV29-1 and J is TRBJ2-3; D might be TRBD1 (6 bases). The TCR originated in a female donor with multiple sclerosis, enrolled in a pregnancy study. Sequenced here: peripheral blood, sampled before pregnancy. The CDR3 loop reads CSAGPGQHTDTQYF. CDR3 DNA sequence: TGCAGCGCCGGCCCTGGACAGCACACAGATACGCAGTATTTT.